Listed here is a single TCR beta chain. Its antigen is currently unknown. The protocol was immunoSEQ multiplex PCR, while the TCRdb copy is restricted to in-frame clones and leaves out a portion. The table has 65,000 to 95,000 clones, over 80% seen once; the top ten hold approximately 0.5%. Any history of autoimmune disease or systemic immunosuppression disqualified patients. The CDR3 totals 16 residues. Germline lookup yields CDR1 SGHRS and CDR2 YFSETQ. V lost 4 bases to trimming and J lost 6 bases; unmatched junction nucleotides: 14. This sample is drawn from a study of OX40 agonist ivuxolimab in advanced cancers. Study conclusions and caveats: Some patients without response likewise showed low normalized clonal expansion. Expansion of clones was among the lowest in partial responders at 0.1-3.0 mg/kg.

The V gene is TRBV5-1, the J gene TRBJ2-3, with 7 bases that match TRBD2. The sequencing here drew on CD4+ or CD8+ T cells sorted from blood, taken in a trial of the OX40 agonist ivuxolimab. This sequence originates from an adult with an advanced solid tumor such as melanoma, head and neck, liver or kidney cancer. The CDR3: CASSLTAGTRGDTQYF. CDR3 DNA: TGCGCCAGCAGCCTAACAGCGGGAACTCGGGGGGATACGCAGTATTTT. The full variable domain, completed using reference TRBV5-1 and TRBJ2-3, is KAGVTQTPRYLIKTRGQQVTLSCSPISGHRSVSWYQQTPGQGLQFLFEYFSETQRNKGNFPGRFSGRQFSNSRSEMNVSTLELGDSALYLCASSLTAGTRGDTQYFGPGTRLTVL.